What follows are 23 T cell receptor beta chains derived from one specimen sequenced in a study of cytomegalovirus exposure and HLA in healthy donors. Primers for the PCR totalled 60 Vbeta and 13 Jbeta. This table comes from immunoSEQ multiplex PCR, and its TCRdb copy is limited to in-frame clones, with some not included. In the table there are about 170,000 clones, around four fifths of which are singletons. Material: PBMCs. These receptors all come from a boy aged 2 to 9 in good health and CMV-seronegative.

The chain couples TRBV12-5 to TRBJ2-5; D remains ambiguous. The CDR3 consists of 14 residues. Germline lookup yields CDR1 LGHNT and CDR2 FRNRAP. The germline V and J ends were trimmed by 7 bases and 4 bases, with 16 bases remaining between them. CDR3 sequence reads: CASAHAAYRETQYF. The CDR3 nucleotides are TGTGCTAGTGCTCATGCGGCCTACCGAGAGACCCAGTACTTC. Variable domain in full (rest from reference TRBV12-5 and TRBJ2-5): DARVTQTPRHKVTEMGQEVTMRCQPILGHNTVFWYRQTMMQGLELLAYFRNRAPLDDSGMPKDRFSAEMPDATLATLKIQPSEPRDSAVYFCASAHAAYRETQYFGPGTRLLVL.

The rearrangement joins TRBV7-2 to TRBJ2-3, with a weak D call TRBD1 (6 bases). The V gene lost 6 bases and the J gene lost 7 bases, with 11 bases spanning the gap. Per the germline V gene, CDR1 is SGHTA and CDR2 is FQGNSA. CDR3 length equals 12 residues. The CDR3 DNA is TGTGCCAGCAGTTCTGACAGGAATACGCAGTATTTT. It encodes CASSSDRNTQYF.

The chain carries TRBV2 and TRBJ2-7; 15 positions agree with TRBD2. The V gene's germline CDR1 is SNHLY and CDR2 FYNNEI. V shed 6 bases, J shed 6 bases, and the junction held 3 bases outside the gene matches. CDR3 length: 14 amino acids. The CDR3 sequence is CASSPGLAGGEQYF. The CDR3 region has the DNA TGTGCCAGCAGCCCGGGACTAGCGGGAGGCGAGCAGTACTTC.

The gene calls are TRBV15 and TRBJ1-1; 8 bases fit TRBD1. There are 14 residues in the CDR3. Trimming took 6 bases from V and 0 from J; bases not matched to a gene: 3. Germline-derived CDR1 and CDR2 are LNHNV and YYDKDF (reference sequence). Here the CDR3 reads CATRADRVNTEAFF. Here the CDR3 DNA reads TGTGCCACCAGAGCGGACAGGGTGAACACTGAAGCTTTCTTT.

The CDR3 is CATSSRQGRRMNTEAFF. For the CDR3, the DNA is TGTGCCACCAGCTCGCGACAGGGGAGGAGGATGAACACTGAAGCTTTCTTT. The chain is built from TRBV15 and TRBJ1-1; TRBD1 matches at 8 bases. V trimming: 5 bases; J trimming: 0 bases; junction bases outside the gene matches: 11. This CDR3 has 17 residues. In germline, CDR1 is LNHNV, CDR2 YYDKDF (reference sequence). Full variable domain (outside the CDR3, taken from reference TRBV15 and TRBJ1-1): DAMVIQNPRYQVTQFGKPVTLSCSQTLNHNVMYWYQQKSSQAPKLLFHYYDKDFNNEADTPDNFQSRRPNTSFCFLDIRSPGLGDTAMYLCATSSRQGRRMNTEAFFGQGTRLTVV.

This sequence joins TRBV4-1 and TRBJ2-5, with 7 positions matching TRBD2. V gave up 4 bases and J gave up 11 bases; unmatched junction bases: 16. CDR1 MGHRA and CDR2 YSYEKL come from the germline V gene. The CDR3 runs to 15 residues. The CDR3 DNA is TGCGCCAGCAGCCTCGGACTAGGGTATTTCCGGGAGCAGTACTTC. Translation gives CASSLGLGYFREQYF.

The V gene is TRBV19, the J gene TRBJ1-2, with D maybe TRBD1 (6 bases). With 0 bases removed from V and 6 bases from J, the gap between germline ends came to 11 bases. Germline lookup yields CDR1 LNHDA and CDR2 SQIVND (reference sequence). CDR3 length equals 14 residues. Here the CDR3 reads CASSIEGAADGYTF. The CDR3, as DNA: TGTGCCAGTAGTATAGAGGGGGCTGCGGATGGCTACACCTTC.

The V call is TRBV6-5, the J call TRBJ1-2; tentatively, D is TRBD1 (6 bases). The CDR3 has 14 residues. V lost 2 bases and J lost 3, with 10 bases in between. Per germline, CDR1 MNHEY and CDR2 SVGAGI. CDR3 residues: CASSYRTEDYGYTF. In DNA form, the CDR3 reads TGTGCCAGCAGTTACAGGACAGAGGACTATGGCTACACCTTC.

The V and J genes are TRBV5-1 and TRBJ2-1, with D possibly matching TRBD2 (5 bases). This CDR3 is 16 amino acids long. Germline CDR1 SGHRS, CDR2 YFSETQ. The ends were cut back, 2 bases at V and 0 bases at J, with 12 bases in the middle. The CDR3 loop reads CASSFSWERSYNEQFF. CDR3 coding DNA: TGCGCCAGCAGCTTCTCTTGGGAGCGCTCCTACAATGAGCAGTTCTTC.

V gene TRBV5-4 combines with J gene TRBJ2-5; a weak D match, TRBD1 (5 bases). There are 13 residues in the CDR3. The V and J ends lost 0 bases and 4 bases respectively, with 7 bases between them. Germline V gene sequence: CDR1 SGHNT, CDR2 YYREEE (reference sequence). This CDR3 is CASSLAGPETQYF. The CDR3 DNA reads TGTGCCAGCAGCTTGGCAGGGCCAGAGACCCAGTACTTC.

CDR3 sequence reads: CASSIDRNYGYTF. CDR3 DNA sequence: TGTGCCAGTAGTATAGACAGAAACTATGGCTACACCTTC. The chain joins TRBV19 to TRBJ1-2, with D unclear. The CDR3 has 13 amino acids. V was clipped by 0 bases and J by 2 bases, with 4 bases between them. Germline V gene data show CDR1 as LNHDA and CDR2 as SQIVND (reference sequence).

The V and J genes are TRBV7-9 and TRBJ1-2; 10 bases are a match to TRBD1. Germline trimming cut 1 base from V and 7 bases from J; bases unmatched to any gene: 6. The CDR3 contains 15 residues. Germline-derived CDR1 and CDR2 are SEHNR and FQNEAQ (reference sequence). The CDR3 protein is CASSLGGTGDGGYTF. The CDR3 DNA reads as TGTGCCAGCAGCTTAGGGGGGACAGGGGACGGTGGCTACACCTTC.

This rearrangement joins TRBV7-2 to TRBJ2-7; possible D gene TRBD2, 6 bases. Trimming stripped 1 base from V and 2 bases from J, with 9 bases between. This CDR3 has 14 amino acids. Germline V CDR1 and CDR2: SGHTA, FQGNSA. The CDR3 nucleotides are TGTGCCAGCAGCTTAGATCGCGGGACCTACGAGCAGTACGTC. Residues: CASSLDRGTYEQYV.

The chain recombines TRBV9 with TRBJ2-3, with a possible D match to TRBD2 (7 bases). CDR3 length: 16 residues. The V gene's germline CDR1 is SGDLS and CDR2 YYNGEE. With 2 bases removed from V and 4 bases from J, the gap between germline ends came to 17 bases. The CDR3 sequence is CASSVELGGAADTQYF. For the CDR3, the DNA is TGTGCCAGCAGCGTGGAGTTGGGGGGGGCCGCAGATACGCAGTATTTT.

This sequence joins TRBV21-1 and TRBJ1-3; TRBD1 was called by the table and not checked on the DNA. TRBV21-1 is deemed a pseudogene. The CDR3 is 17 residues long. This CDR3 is CASRMAAGSSSGNTIYF. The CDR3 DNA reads TGTGCCAGCAGAATGGCTGCAGGATCGAGCTCTGGAAACACCATATATTTT.

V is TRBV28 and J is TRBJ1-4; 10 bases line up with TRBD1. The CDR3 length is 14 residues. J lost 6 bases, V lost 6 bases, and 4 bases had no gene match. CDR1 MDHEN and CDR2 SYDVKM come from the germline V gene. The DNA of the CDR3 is TGTGCCAGCAGCCCGGGACAGGGGCATGAAAAACTGTTTTTT. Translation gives CASSPGQGHEKLFF. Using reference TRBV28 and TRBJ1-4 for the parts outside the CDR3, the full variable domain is DVKVTQSSRYLVKRTGEKVFLECVQDMDHENMFWYRQDPGLGLRLIYFSYDVKMKEKGDIPEGYSVSREKKERFSLILESASTNQTSMYLCASSPGQGHEKLFFGSGTQLSVL.

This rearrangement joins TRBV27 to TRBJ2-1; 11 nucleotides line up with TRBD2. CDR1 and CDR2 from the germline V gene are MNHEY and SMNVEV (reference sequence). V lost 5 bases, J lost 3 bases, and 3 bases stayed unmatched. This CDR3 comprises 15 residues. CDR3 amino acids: CASSHGLAGYNEQFF. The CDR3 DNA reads TGTGCCAGCAGTCATGGACTAGCGGGCTACAATGAGCAGTTCTTC.

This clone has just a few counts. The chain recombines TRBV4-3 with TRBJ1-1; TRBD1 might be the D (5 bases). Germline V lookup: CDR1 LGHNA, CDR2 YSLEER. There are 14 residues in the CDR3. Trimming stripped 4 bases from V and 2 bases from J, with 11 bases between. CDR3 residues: CASSLGGFNTEAFF. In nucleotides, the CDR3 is TGCGCCAGCAGCCTGGGGGGGTTCAACACTGAAGCTTTCTTT.

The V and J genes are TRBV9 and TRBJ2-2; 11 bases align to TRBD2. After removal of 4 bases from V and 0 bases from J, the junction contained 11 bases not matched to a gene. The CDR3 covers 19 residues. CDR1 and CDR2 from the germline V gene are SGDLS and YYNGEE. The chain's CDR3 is CASSPGLAGGPSNTGELFF. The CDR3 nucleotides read TGTGCCAGCAGCCCCGGGTTAGCGGGGGGGCCATCGAACACCGGGGAGCTGTTTTTT.

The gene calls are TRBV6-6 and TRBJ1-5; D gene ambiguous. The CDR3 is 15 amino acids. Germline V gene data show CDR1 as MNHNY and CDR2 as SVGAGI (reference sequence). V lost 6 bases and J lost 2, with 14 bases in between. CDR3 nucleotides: TGTGCCAGCAGCTTACGGGAGCCTCGCAATCAGCCCCAGCATTTT. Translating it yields CASSLREPRNQPQHF.

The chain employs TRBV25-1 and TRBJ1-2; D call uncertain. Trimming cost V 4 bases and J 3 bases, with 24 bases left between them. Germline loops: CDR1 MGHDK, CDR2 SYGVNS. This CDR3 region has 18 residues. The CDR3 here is CASSVLRLGVSTYYGYTF. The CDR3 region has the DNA TGTGCCAGCAGTGTGTTACGGCTAGGAGTCTCGACTTACTATGGCTACACCTTC.

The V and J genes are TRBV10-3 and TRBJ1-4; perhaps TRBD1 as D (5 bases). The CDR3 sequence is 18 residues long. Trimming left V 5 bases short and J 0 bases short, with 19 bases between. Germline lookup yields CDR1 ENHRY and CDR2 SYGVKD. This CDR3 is CAISLSPYDSSTNEKLFF. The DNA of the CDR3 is TGTGCCATCAGTCTTAGCCCCTACGACAGTTCAACTAATGAAAAACTGTTTTTT.

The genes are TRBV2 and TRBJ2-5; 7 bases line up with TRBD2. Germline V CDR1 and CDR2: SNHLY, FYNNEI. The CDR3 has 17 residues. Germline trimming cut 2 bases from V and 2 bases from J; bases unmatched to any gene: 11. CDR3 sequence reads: CASSESGWLAVQETQYF. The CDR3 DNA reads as TGTGCCAGCAGTGAATCCGGGTGGCTAGCGGTACAAGAGACCCAGTACTTC.